This TCR beta chain was recorded in a study of cytomegalovirus exposure and HLA in healthy donors (dated by TCRdb to between 2016 and 2019). For the wider study: According to an earlier analysis of 550 to 750 of the donors, about 170 million T cells yielded 100 million or so unique TCR beta sequences and more than 250 Gb of sequence data. Roughly 320 gigabases of sequencing data and 91 million or so unique TCR sequences made up an early release that covered over 550 HLA-typed donors. Of the roughly 400 genotyped donors, over 70% fell in the genetic ancestry cluster associated with self-reported Caucasian donors. The study aimed to test whether cataloging public T cell receptors could reveal signatures of past pathogen exposure. The study used immunosequencing to profile the T cell repertoires of several hundred subjects and linked those repertoires to cytomegalovirus serostatus. Besides the first cohort of hundreds of subjects, a separate validation cohort made up of 95 to 150 different subjects was used. The study combined high-throughput TCR immunosequencing, statistical association of individual TCRs with disease status, and machine learning to predict cytomegalovirus infection status. A later analysis re-analyzed previously published TCR beta repertoires from approximately 700 donors and added high-resolution HLA genotyping to study TCR occurrence patterns. The later analysis used no new phenotypic data to find candidate immune exposures, relying instead on TCR beta sequences and their occurrence across donors. In an earlier analysis of a few hundred of the donors, high-throughput TCR beta sequencing was used to judge whether each TCR beta V gene segment behaved as functional or pseudogenic. Donor age, sex, ethnicity and CMV serostatus were compiled together with the repertoire data. A later genetic analysis took genome-wide SNP genotypes for about three fifths of the 666 donors and used that subset as a discovery cohort. Every discovery cohort repertoire had been produced on one sequencing platform. HLA typing covered class I and class II loci at four-digit resolution. The number of typed donors differed by locus: roughly 629-640 for A, B, C, DRB1 and DQB1; about 520 for DQA1; approximately 600 for DPA1; and approximately 450 for DPB1. A handful of DR-DQ haplotypes were handled as single units for association and clustering because linkage in the cohort was strong. Across 300 to 400 genotyped donors of the cohort, an average of about 200,000 unique TCR beta nucleotide sequences per donor were sequenced, and roughly a sixth of those sequences were non-productive.

The cohort was made up of under 800 healthy bone marrow donors. Cohort members were all nominally healthy when sampled, although unrecorded immune exposures were likely present. CMV serostatus was recorded as positive for just under 300 and negative for about 50% of the roughly 670 cohort members, whereas no CMV serostatus was recorded for the donor in question. A peripheral blood sample was provided by each donor, and peripheral blood mononuclear cells were used for TCR beta sequencing. The Qiagen DNeasy Blood Extraction Kit was used to extract genomic DNA from the blood cell samples. General study outcomes and caveats: For the cohort, immune exposure information was limited to CMV serostatus. The classifier was reported to diagnose cytomegalovirus status with high specificity and sensitivity in both the original cohort and the validation cohort. The authors suggested that the approach could potentially be generalized to other disease states and immunological phenotypes. A group of highly shared sequence variants was considered likely to be a technical artifact of the sequencing pipeline. Sequencing depth was assumed to be roughly uniform across donors in the presence/absence analyses, though that assumption may not hold. Correlated functional status among segregating V segments might be attributable to linkage disequilibrium, but an unknown experimental factor could not be ruled out. Compared with equally common non-associated chains, HLA-associated TCR beta chains in a later analysis were more clonally expanded and had lower generation probabilities. Most TCR sequences were seen in very few donors, while some public TCRs were found in many individuals. An earlier analysis of 587 of the donors showed that most TCR beta V segments appeared in productive rearrangements either about 87% or about 30% of the time, which broadly matched IMGT annotations. HLA typing was unavailable for some donors at each locus, so association tests used only the typed subset. Because counts were too low, roughly 16 rarely observed V segments, including chromosome 9 orphons, were excluded from the earlier analysis of under 650 of the donors. When HLA alleles, especially DR and DQ, strongly co-occurred, attributing TCR associations to individual alleles was difficult. In this cohort, only TCR beta chains were sequenced, and detectable features were limited by the absence of alpha or paired-chain data. A later analysis associated 16,951 TCR beta sequences with specific HLA alleles at a false discovery rate of 0.05. Compared with the roughly 720-donor mean, donors in an Asian-associated ancestry cluster had fewer N-insertions in productive TCRs, according to a later genetic analysis. An association between a missense DCLRE1C variant and V-gene and J-gene trimming of TCR beta chains was found in a later genetic analysis and replicated in an independent cohort. A further reported finding was that TCR beta sequences accurately predicted the HLA-A and HLA-B alleles for most subjects in the first cohort. Three of the identified cytomegalovirus-associated TCR beta chains were confirmed in vitro to be specific for cytomegalovirus antigens. In a later analysis, most CMV-associated TCR beta chains were found to appear HLA-restricted, with HLA associations seemingly driven largely by CMV exposure. A later analysis found that TCR association rates varied across HLA loci, with DRB1 alleles showing the most associated TCRs and HLA-C alleles the fewest. Some IMGT-functional V segments, including TRBV6-2 and TRBV6-3, could not be told apart with the 87-base-pair reads, so those segments were excluded. In the study, about 150 TCR beta chains were listed as associated with cytomegalovirus. According to a later analysis, parvovirus B19, influenza, CMV and Epstein-Barr virus appeared linked to several top co-occurrence clusters.

Concerning this clone itself: This clone's antigen is unknown. No base quality values were provided; no much bigger clone lies one nucleotide off.

Preparation of the library involved the immunoSEQ multiplex PCR assay. For the multiplex PCR, a mixture combining 60 forward primers for TCR Vbeta segments and 13 reverse primers for TCR Jbeta segments was used. A multiplex PCR assay on genomic DNA amplified the CDR3 region of rearranged TCR beta genes. The Illumina HiSeq System was used to sequence the amplified TCR beta libraries as 87-base-pair reads. The original pipeline was this. A later analysis tallied roughly 78 million unique TCR beta chains across the 666 repertoires, and 10 million to 11 million of those chains were shared by two or more donors. To remove PCR and sequencing errors, raw reads were error-corrected and collapsed into unique sequences using a nearest-neighbor algorithm that merged closely related sequences. Alignment of CDR3 sequences to IMGT reference sequences was used to assign V, D and J gene segments. Each retained sequence needed at least a six-nucleotide match to both a V gene segment and a J gene segment. Rearrangements were called productive when the CDR3 lacked stop codons and stayed in frame with V and J; all others were non-productive. CDR3 was defined by IMGT convention, running from the second conserved V-encoded cysteine to the conserved J-encoded phenylalanine. The earlier analysis of about 570 of the donors excluded any sequence lacking an unambiguous match to a single V gene segment. In an earlier analysis of some 590 of the donors, V segments were called functional above 56.7% productive rearrangements and were called segregating when the between-donor standard deviation exceeded 5%. A statistical classification framework was built to diagnose cytomegalovirus status from the catalog of TCR beta chain sequences. V and J gene assignment, in a later analysis, came from comparing TCR nucleotide sequences with IMGT/GENE-DB human TR gene sequences. A later analysis assigned CDR3 sequences and most-parsimonious VDJ recombination scenarios with the TCRdist pipeline. A later analysis defined each TCR beta chain by its CDR3 amino acid sequence plus V-gene family, and excluded reads lacking a unique V-gene family. In a later analysis, 500 to 700 highly shared, low-generation-probability nucleotide sequences were removed to address suspected cross-contamination and a sequencing artifact. For each public chain, a later analysis derived a clonal expansion index from normalized ranks of inferred template counts within each repertoire. In a later analysis, generation probabilities were computed using a VDJ recombination model fitted to out-of-frame rearrangements, and the results were checked against IGoR. In a later analysis, hypergeometric tests were used to score TCR-TCR, TCR-HLA and TCR-CMV co-occurrence, with a repertoire-size bias correction applied to TCR pairs. In a later analysis, false discovery rates were estimated by permuting HLA or CMV assignments 20 times. In a later analysis, co-occurring TCRs were grouped with DBSCAN, and TCRdist sequence similarity was added when clustering was performed within HLA-allele-positive subsets. Repertoires with fewer than 30,000 or more than 120,000 public chains, plus five repertoires with anomalous nucleotide sharing, were excluded from co-occurrence clustering. In TCRdb, the immuneACCESS table is reduced to in-frame sequences with V and J assigned. These tables do not hold every clone; where another copy was compared, an unresolved V gene accounts for under half, and the others remain unexplained. Clone size and V and J calls were adopted from that table, with D and trimming inferred from the DNA. This sample is represented by 90,000 to 150,000 clones; 74% of them were singletons. In total, the top ten clones hold about 2% of the sample.

The CDR3, cysteine through phenylalanine, is 15 amino acids long. Left in the record is the CDR3 DNA by itself, 45 bases read in frame from the first base. In the germline V gene, CDR1 corresponds to MDHEN and CDR2 to SYDVKM. V lost 6 bases and J lost 4 bases, and the count of bases not matched to a germline gene is 8. The rearrangement combines TRBV28 with TRBJ1-5, and 8 junctional nucleotides match TRBD1. The sequencing sample was made of PBMCs. This TCR came from a human donor in good health. The CDR3: CASRTGEVANQPQHF. The sequenced DNA: TGTGCCAGCAGGACAGGGGAGGTGGCAAATCAGCCCCAGCATTTT.